Detailed here is one T cell receptor beta chain. Its specificity is not known. The CDR3 runs 11 residues. CDR1 and CDR2 (germline): SQVTM, ANQGSEA. Trimming removed 5 bases from V and 8 bases from J; junction bases left unmatched: 4. These data are taken from a study of radiotherapy plus CTLA-4 blockade in lung cancer. Findings and caveats of the study: With interferon-beta, early dynamics of blood T cell clones were reported to best predict response.

TCRdb's copy holds only in-frame clones and misses some; the assay was immunoSEQ multiplex PCR. Of approximately 94,000 clones in the sample, roughly 80% were seen once. This specimen consisted of peripheral blood, obtained from a patient treated with radiotherapy plus ipilimumab. V gene TRBV29-1 combines with J gene TRBJ1-1, with 8 bases lining up with TRBD1. The clonotype was recovered from a human donor with non-small cell lung cancer that progressed on radiotherapy plus ipilimumab. CDR3 region: CSVTRGPEAFF. CDR3 DNA sequence: TGCAGCGTTACCAGGGGGCCGGAAGCTTTCTTT.